This T cell receptor (beta chain) was sequenced during a study of beta chain features in type 1 diabetes listed by TCRdb under 2018. Regarding the complete study: Patients and healthy donors did not differ in mean age, gender distribution, total cell number or subset yield. A total of 85 million to 140 million sorted cells were examined across all samples, and the number of cells per subset was strongly correlated with RNA yield. In the study, TCRB repertoires of sorted circulating CD4+ T cell subsets from recently diagnosed type 1 diabetes patients were compared with those of matched healthy donors. Whereas all 30 or so donors provided naive and central memory subsets, regulatory and stem cell-like memory subsets were isolated from just 8 patients and about eight healthy donors.

The CDR3 runs 16 amino acids, cysteine and phenylalanine included. Only the CDR3 DNA stays, 48 bases, in frame from base 1. From a lookup of the germline V gene, CDR1 and CDR2 are MDHEN and SYDVKM. V drops 5 bases and J drops 0 bases, leaving 14 bases in between. All of the isolated RNA was reverse transcribed with the High Capacity cDNA Reverse Transcription Kit, so expressed TCRB transcripts were sequenced. Deep immunoSEQ sequencing was performed on naive, central memory and regulatory T cell samples, with an average of about 4 million total reads per sample. Sorted cells were lysed in RLT buffer and RNA was extracted with DNase-treated RNeasy Micro or Mini kits, depending on cell number. To prevent cross-contamination, every cell subset was processed on its own, while patient and healthy donor samples were processed together. The immunoSEQ multiplex PCR was used to amplify TCRB sequences from cDNA, generating 87-bp fragments that spanned the CDR3 region. Sequencing of the amplicons was done on the Illumina HiSeq platform. In the source study's methods: Synthetic template baselines were used to correct PCR bias computationally, reads within Hamming distance 2 were collapsed, and singletons that could not be merged were discarded. Reads were aligned against IMGT to assign V, D and J genes, CDR3 length and insertions or deletions at six rearrangement sites. Within each subset, clonotype counts were normalized to the number of sorted cells before true diversity and Gini coefficients were calculated with the tcR R package. The overlap coefficient, calculated on TCRB nucleotide sequences, was used to quantify repertoire sharing. As a proxy for the pre-selection repertoire, out-of-frame TCRB sequences from naive cells were analyzed. Sourced from immuneACCESS, this table was stored by TCRdb with only in-frame sequences that have V and J called. A share of the clones is absent; for the studies checked, an unresolved V gene accounts for under half, and the remainder has no known explanation. V and J calls and clone size are those listed in that table; D and trimming were worked out from the DNA. Within this sample are about 620,000 clones, with about a sixth of them counted one time only. The top ten clonotypes cover about 0.087% of the sample.

A single peripheral blood draw of 90 to 150 mL on average was collected from each donor into heparinised tubes. A BD FACSAria II was used to sort naive, central memory, regulatory and stem cell-like memory CD4+ T cells with a panel that included CD45RO, CCR7, CD25, CD127, CD95 and CD27. Every sorted population had a purity above 95%. PBMCs were isolated right away by Lymphoprep density gradient centrifugation and were stained directly, without culture. To minimize batch effects, samples were stained and sorted in pairs, one healthy donor with one patient per experiment. Paper-wide results and their limitations: Because cDNA was sequenced instead of genomic DNA, highly expressing activated cells could be over-represented, though the groups showed no difference in activation or CD3 levels. In all four CD4+ subsets, TCRB CDR3 length was moderately but significantly shorter in type 1 diabetes patients. Patients with type 1 diabetes made fewer insertions and deleted more nucleotides at VDJ recombination sites, implying thymic rearrangement abnormalities. Naive, central memory and regulatory TCRB repertoires appeared to be more alike among patients than among healthy donors. Shorter templates might be favored by PCR, yet because patient and control samples were amplified and corrected together, any such skew would affect both groups equally. HLA sub-analyses involved small numbers of individuals, so any influence of HLA type on TCRB rearrangement remained unresolved.

This clone was detected only a few times. The target of this receptor is not known. The sample holds no much larger clone one base away, and base qualities are not on file. The sequencing sample was made of naive CD4+ T cells from blood. The sample's cell subset or site label, in plain terms: true naive CD4+ T cells. The V gene is TRBV28 and the J gene is TRBJ1-3; TRBD1 is a possible D gene, resting on 6 matching bases. The clonotype comes from a man aged 18 to 35 in good health. The CDR3: CASSMRTGTSGNTIYF. The sequenced DNA is TGTGCCAGCAGTATGCGAACAGGGACCTCTGGAAACACCATATATTTT.